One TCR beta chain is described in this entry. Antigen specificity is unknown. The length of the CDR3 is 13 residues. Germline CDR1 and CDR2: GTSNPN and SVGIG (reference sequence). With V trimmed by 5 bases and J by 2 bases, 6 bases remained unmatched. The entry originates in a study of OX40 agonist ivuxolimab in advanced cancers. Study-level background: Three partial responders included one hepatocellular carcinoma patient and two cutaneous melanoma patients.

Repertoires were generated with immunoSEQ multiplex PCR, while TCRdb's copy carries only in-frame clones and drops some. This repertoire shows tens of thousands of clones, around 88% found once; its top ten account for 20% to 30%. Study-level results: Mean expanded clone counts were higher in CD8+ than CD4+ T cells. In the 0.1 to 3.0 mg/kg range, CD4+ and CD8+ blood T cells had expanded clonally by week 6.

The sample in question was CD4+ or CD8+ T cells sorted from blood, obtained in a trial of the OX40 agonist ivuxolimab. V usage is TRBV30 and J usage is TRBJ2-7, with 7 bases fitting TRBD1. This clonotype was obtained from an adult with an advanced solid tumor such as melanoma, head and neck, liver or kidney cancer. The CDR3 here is CAWADGTAYEQYF. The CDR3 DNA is TGTGCCTGGGCCGATGGGACAGCCTACGAGCAGTACTTC. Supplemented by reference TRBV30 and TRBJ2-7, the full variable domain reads SQTIHQWPATLVQPVGSPLSLECTVEGTSNPNLYWYRQAAGRGLQLLFYSVGIGQISSEVPQNLSASRPQDRQFILSSKKLLLSDSGFYLCAWADGTAYEQYFGPGTRLTVT.